The 32 T cell receptor beta chains presented below share a single source sample, sequenced in a study of T cells after yellow fever vaccination. TCRdb ran MiXCR on the 5' RACE reads and lists one entry per CDR3 protein. The table has about 350,000 distinct CDR3 sequences, roughly 4.3% seen once. The specimen comprised PBMCs, sampled 5 days after the yellow fever booster vaccination. The receptors were sampled from a man aged 18 to 30 who received the YFV17D yellow fever vaccine.

This clonotype was seen at least ten times. The rearrangement joins TRBV7-3 to TRBJ1-1; TRBD1 is a possible D gene (6 bases). CDR1 SGHTA and CDR2 FQGTGA come from the germline V gene. The germline V and J ends were trimmed by 5 bases and 5 bases, with 12 bases remaining between them. CDR3 length: 13 amino acids. CDR3 in DNA: TGTGCCAGCAGCCAGGGACATCAGACTGAAGCTTTCTTT. Encoded protein: CASSQGHQTEAFF.

This clonotype was seen a handful of times. This chain connects TRBV12-5 to TRBJ2-3, with 7 bases lining up with TRBD1. The V gene end was trimmed by 5 bases and the J gene end by 5 bases; junction bases not matched to a gene: 7. The CDR3 is made up of 14 amino acids. Germline loops: CDR1 LGHNT, CDR2 FRNRAP. CDR3 bases: TGTGCTAGTGGTAAAGACAGGGTTGGAGATACGCAGTATTTT. It is translated as CASGKDRVGDTQYF.

This clonotype was counted between two and nine times. The DNA for the CDR3 is TGTGCCAGCAGCCGCGGGACTAGCGGTTCGGATACGCAGTATTTT. Translation: CASSRGTSGSDTQYF. V and J are TRBV5-5 and TRBJ2-3; 11 bases align to TRBD2. The germline V gene encodes CDR1 SGHKS and CDR2 YYEKEE (reference sequence). CDR3 length: 15 amino acids. Losses at the gene ends were 4 bases for V and 6 bases for J; bases not matched to a gene: 7. The complete variable domain, with remaining parts taken from reference TRBV5-5 and TRBJ2-3, reads DAGVTQSPTHLIKTRGQQVTLRCSPISGHKSVSWYQQVLGQGPQFIFQYYEKEERGRGNFPDRFSARQFPNYSSELNVNALLLGDSALYLCASSRGTSGSDTQYFGPGTRLTVL.

This clonotype was counted between two and nine times. The rearrangement links TRBV25-1 to TRBJ1-5; a possible D gene is TRBD1 (5 bases). CDR1 and CDR2 from the germline V gene are MGHDK and SYGVNS. V was clipped by 5 bases and J by 7 bases, with 21 bases between them. The CDR3 consists of 16 residues. Written as DNA, the CDR3 is TGTGCCAGCAGTCCCTCCACGGGGGGATTAGGCCAGCCCCAGCATTTT. Protein: CASSPSTGGLGQPQHF.

Only a few counts were recorded for this clonotype. The V and J genes are TRBV2 and TRBJ2-7; 7 bases are a match to TRBD2. Germline V gene lookup returns CDR1 SNHLY and CDR2 FYNNEI. The CDR3 is made up of 17 amino acids. J was trimmed by 0 bases and V by 3 bases; bases with no gene match: 11. CDR3 loop: CASSEMTSSGTSYEQYV. DNA for the CDR3: TGTGCCAGCAGTGAGATGACTAGCTCAGGGACCTCCTACGAGCAGTACGTC.

This clonotype was detected many times. The rearrangement uses TRBV29-1 and TRBJ1-2, with 10 nucleotides matching TRBD1. The V and J ends lost 2 bases and 7 bases, in that order; junction bases with no gene match: 10. Germline CDR1 SQVTM, CDR2 ANQGSEA. This CDR3 is built from 15 residues. CDR3 DNA: TGCAGCGTTGAAAAATTGACAGGGGGCTTGGGTGGCTACACCTTC. Its protein product is CSVEKLTGGLGGYTF.

This clonotype was counted at least ten times. This chain connects TRBV5-1 to TRBJ2-4, with a tentative D call TRBD2 (5 bases). V was cut by 4 bases and J by 8 bases, with 13 bases left in between. CDR1 SGHRS and CDR2 YFSETQ come from the germline V gene. CDR3 length: 13 residues. The CDR3 nucleotides are TGCGCCAGCAGCAAAACTAGTGCAGACATTCAGTACTTC. Its protein product is CASSKTSADIQYF. Variable domain in full (rest from reference TRBV5-1 and TRBJ2-4): KAGVTQTPRYLIKTRGQQVTLSCSPISGHRSVSWYQQTPGQGLQFLFEYFSETQRNKGNFPGRFSGRQFSNSRSEMNVSTLELGDSALYLCASSKTSADIQYFGAGTRLSVL.

This clonotype came up a few times. CDR3 sequence (DNA): TGTGCCAGCAGTTTAGGCGGGCGTCGCGGCACTGAAGCTTTCTTT. This gives the protein CASSLGGRRGTEAFF. The J gene is TRBJ1-1, the V gene TRBV28; D is undetermined. This CDR3 has 15 residues. V was trimmed by 2 bases and J by 4 bases, leaving 14 bases between them. CDR1 is MDHEN, CDR2 SYDVKM, per germline. The full variable domain, with the rest looked up from reference TRBV28 and TRBJ1-1, is DVKVTQSSRYLVKRTGEKVFLECVQDMDHENMFWYRQDPGLGLRLIYFSYDVKMKEKGDIPEGYSVSREKKERFSLILESASTNQTSMYLCASSLGGRRGTEAFFGQGTRLTVV.

DNA for the CDR3: TGTGCCAGCAGACCGGACCCCTACGTCACAGATACGCAGTATTTT. It specifies CASRPDPYVTDTQYF. The chain couples TRBV12-3 or TRBV12-4 to TRBJ2-3, with D uncertain. The CDR3 totals 15 residues. V lost 6 bases to trimming and J lost 2 bases, with 15 bases between them.

This clonotype was counted many times. Here the CDR3 DNA reads TGCAGTGCTAGAGTTTGGGACGCCGCTAACTATGGCTACACCTTC. Amino acids: CSARVWDAANYGYTF. This chain connects TRBV20-1 to TRBJ1-2; D is possibly TRBD1 (5 bases). This CDR3 region has 15 residues. Germline CDR1 reads DFQATT; CDR2 reads SNEGSKA (reference sequence). Trimming cost V 1 base and J 0 bases, with 12 bases left between them.

This chain connects TRBV10-1 to TRBJ2-7, with a tentative D call TRBD1 (6 bases). The V gene's germline CDR1 is WNHNN and CDR2 SYGVQD (reference sequence). CDR3 length equals 16 residues. Trimming pared 4 bases from V and 2 bases from J, leaving 18 bases between. The chain's CDR3 is CASSGTWTAKPYEQYF. CDR3 DNA: TGCGCCAGCAGTGGGACATGGACAGCAAAACCCTACGAGCAGTACTTC.

This clonotype was picked up many times. The chain combines TRBV29-1 with TRBJ1-1, with D unresolved. Germline CDR1 and CDR2: SQVTM and ANQGSEA. V was shortened by 6 bases and J by 2 bases, with 7 bases between the two germline ends. The CDR3 sequence is 11 residues long. CDR3 sequence reads: CSVGRNTEAFF. The DNA for the CDR3 is TGCAGCGTCGGTAGAAACACTGAAGCTTTCTTT. Filled out from reference TRBV29-1 and TRBJ1-1, the complete variable domain reads SAVISQKPSRDICQRGTSLTIQCQVDSQVTMMFWYRQQPGQSLTLIATANQGSEATYESGFVIDKFPISRPNLTFSTLTVSNMSPEDSSIYLCSVGRNTEAFFGQGTRLTVV.

This chain links TRBV20-1 with TRBJ2-4; D gene unclear. Looked up from germline, CDR1 is DFQATT and CDR2 is SNEGSKA (reference sequence). Trimming removed 2 bases at V and 0 bases at J, with 23 bases between. The CDR3 is 19 amino acids. The CDR3 loop reads CSARQRRGDFFIAKNIQYF. The CDR3 region has the DNA TGCAGTGCTAGACAAAGGCGAGGTGATTTTTTTATAGCCAAAAACATTCAGTACTTC.

The genes are TRBV7-8 and TRBJ2-7; TRBD2 might be the D (6 bases). The CDR3 consists of 15 residues. Germline CDR1 reads SGHVS; CDR2 reads FQNEAQ. V shed 5 bases and J shed 2 bases, with 16 bases lying between them. The CDR3 is CASSLPPGTAYEQYV. As DNA, the CDR3 is TGTGCCAGCAGCCTTCCACCCGGGACTGCCTACGAGCAGTACGTC.

This clonotype was counted at least ten times. The V call is TRBV11-2, the J call TRBJ1-4; perhaps TRBD1 as D (5 bases). Per the germline V gene, CDR1 is SGHAT and CDR2 is FQNNGV. V lost 5 bases and J lost 8, with 12 bases in between. The CDR3 covers 13 residues. The CDR3 reads CASSRRGLEKLFF. The CDR3 DNA reads as TGTGCCAGCAGCCGCCGGGGGTTGGAAAAACTGTTTTTT.

This clonotype was seen ten or more times. The genes are TRBV15 and TRBJ2-4; D call uncertain. This CDR3 comprises 13 residues. The V gene's germline CDR1 is LNHNV and CDR2 YYDKDF (reference sequence). With 5 bases removed from V and 0 bases from J, the gap between germline ends came to 5 bases. Here the CDR3 DNA reads TGTGCCACCAGCGATTTAGCCAAAAACATTCAGTACTTC. Its translation is CATSDLAKNIQYF.

V and J are TRBV7-8 and TRBJ2-2; no definite D call. Germline V CDR1 and CDR2: SGHVS, FQNEAQ. The length of the CDR3 is 14 residues. The germline V and J ends were trimmed by 1 base and 6 bases, with 9 bases remaining between them. The CDR3 spells CASSLGQAAGELFF. The CDR3 DNA is TGTGCCAGCAGCTTAGGGCAGGCTGCCGGGGAGCTGTTTTTT.

This CDR3 is CASSQERPPRARRKLFF. The DNA for the CDR3 is TGCGCCAGCAGCCAAGAAAGGCCCCCCAGGGCGAGAAGAAAACTGTTTTTT. The chain carries TRBV4-3 and TRBJ1-4, with TRBD1 as a possible D gene (5 bases). CDR3 length: 17 residues. Germline V lookup: CDR1 LGHNA, CDR2 YSLEER. Deletions cut 0 bases from V and 10 bases from J, with 21 bases between.

V gene TRBV6-9 combines with J gene TRBJ1-4, with 9 nucleotides matching TRBD1. Germline assignment: CDR1 MNHGY and CDR2 SVAAGI. V was clipped by 0 bases and J by 3 bases; unmatched bases: 17. The CDR3 length is 21 residues. In DNA form, the CDR3 reads TGTGCCAGCAGTTATTCGGGGGAGATGGGGACAGGGAAATCAGCTAATGAAAAACTGTTTTTT. This sequence encodes CASSYSGEMGTGKSANEKLFF.

This clonotype was seen a handful of times. V gene TRBV20-1 combines with J gene TRBJ1-2; D not certain. This CDR3 is 15 amino acids long. Germline CDR1 reads DFQATT; CDR2 reads SNEGSKA (reference sequence). Trimming removed 0 bases from V and 5 bases from J, with 16 bases in between. CDR3 sequence reads: CSARDWTGGQYGYTF. In nucleotides, the CDR3 is TGCAGTGCTAGAGATTGGACTGGAGGGCAGTATGGCTACACCTTC.

This clonotype has just a few counts. V is TRBV5-1 and J is TRBJ1-6, with TRBD1 matching 9 bases. This CDR3 is built from 15 residues. CDR1 SGHRS and CDR2 YFSETQ come from the germline V gene. The J segment lost 7 bases and the V segment lost 5 bases, leaving 7 bases of the junction unmatched. The DNA for the CDR3 is TGCGCCAGCAGACCCGGGACAGGGTACAATTCACCCCTCCACTTT. It codes for CASRPGTGYNSPLHF.

This clonotype was seen more than once but under ten times. This chain joins TRBV3-1 and TRBJ2-2; 7 bases match TRBD1. J lost 4 bases, V lost 4 bases, and 3 bases had no gene match. In germline, CDR1 is LGHDT, CDR2 YNNKEL (reference sequence). This CDR3 contains 14 residues. The CDR3 protein is CASSPWTGTGELFF. DNA of the CDR3: TGTGCCAGCAGCCCATGGACAGGCACCGGGGAGCTGTTTTTT.

This clonotype was seen a handful of times. The chain recombines TRBV30 with TRBJ2-5, with a tentative D call TRBD1 (6 bases). V lost 2 bases and J 3 bases, leaving 22 bases between the germline ends. Germline V gene sequence: CDR1 GTSNPN, CDR2 SVGIG (reference sequence). The CDR3 is made up of 17 amino acids. The CDR3 here is CAWSSPRGGQGKETQYF. DNA of the CDR3: TGTGCCTGGAGTTCCCCCCGTGGCGGTCAGGGGAAAGAGACCCAGTACTTC.

In this sample, this clonotype turned up many times. This chain joins TRBV5-1 and TRBJ2-1; 7 nucleotides align to TRBD1. The germline gives CDR1 SGHRS, CDR2 YFSETQ. CDR3 size: 15 residues. V trimming: 4 bases; J trimming: 2 bases; junction bases outside the gene matches: 6. CDR3 loop: CASSHGQGAYNEQFF. The CDR3 coding sequence is TGCGCCAGCAGCCACGGGCAGGGGGCCTACAATGAGCAGTTCTTC.

Many counts were recorded for this clonotype. The chain couples TRBV5-5 to TRBJ2-7; no firm D call. CDR1 SGHKS and CDR2 YYEKEE come from the germline V gene (reference sequence). Trimming stripped 0 bases from V and 4 bases from J, with 2 bases between. The CDR3 totals 11 residues. In DNA, the CDR3 is TGTGCCAGCAGCTTGGCTTACGAGCAGTACGTC. The encoded protein is CASSLAYEQYV.

This clonotype turned up a few times. The chain is built from TRBV3-1 and TRBJ1-5, with D unclear. V lost 0 bases and J lost 3, with 9 bases in between. The CDR3 is 15 residues long. Germline CDR1 reads LGHDT; CDR2 reads YNNKEL (reference sequence). CDR3 in amino acids: CASSQDIGFNQPQHF. CDR3 nucleotides: TGTGCCAGCAGCCAAGATATCGGCTTCAATCAGCCCCAGCATTTT.

CDR3 coding DNA: TGTGCCAGCAGTTCCCCAGGAACAGCAGGCGGCTACACCTTC. It is translated as CASSSPGTAGGYTF. The chain joins TRBV27 to TRBJ1-2, with D hard to call. The V end lost 4 bases, the J end lost 8 bases, and 17 bases lay between the germline ends. This CDR3 spans 14 amino acids. Per the germline V gene, CDR1 is MNHEY and CDR2 is SMNVEV (reference sequence).

This clonotype was detected many times. The chain joins TRBV10-3 to TRBJ1-1; unclear D gene. The CDR3 has 14 amino acids. Germline assignment: CDR1 ENHRY and CDR2 SYGVKD. Trimming removed 3 bases from V and 1 base from J, with 9 bases in between. CDR3 in DNA: TGTGCCATCAGTGAACCCTCGGGGAACACTGAAGCTTTCTTT. This encodes CAISEPSGNTEAFF.

This clonotype was recorded a few times. The V call is TRBV18, the J call TRBJ2-3; D possibly corresponds to TRBD1 (6 bases). The ends were cut back, 3 bases at V and 7 bases at J, with 23 bases in the middle. The CDR3 runs 17 residues. Germline V gives CDR1 KGHSH, CDR2 LQKENI. The CDR3 DNA reads TGTGCCAGCTCACCTCCTCCTGCGACAGGTTGGGCCCATACGCAGTATTTT. It codes for CASSPPPATGWAHTQYF.

The table lists this clonotype with many counts. J is TRBJ2-1 and V is TRBV5-1, with TRBD2 matching 8 bases. This CDR3 comprises 15 residues. Trimming at V came to 8 bases and at J to 10 bases, leaving 17 bases not matched to a gene. Looked up from germline, CDR1 is SGHRS and CDR2 is YFSETQ. The CDR3 nucleotides are TGCGCCAGTATGGCCGGGGGGGGCGGTTCCCCCGAGCAGTTCTTC. Translation: CASMAGGGGSPEQFF.

Ten or more counts support this clonotype. The rearrangement links TRBV20-1 to TRBJ1-2; D is possibly TRBD1 (6 bases). Germline V gives CDR1 DFQATT, CDR2 SNEGSKA (reference sequence). V was pared by 0 bases and J by 8 bases, with 16 bases between. The CDR3 contains 14 residues. The CDR3: CSARDLGASSGYTF. The CDR3, as DNA: TGCAGTGCTAGAGATCTGGGGGCGTCTTCCGGCTACACCTTC.

This clonotype has a handful of counts. This sequence joins TRBV7-2 and TRBJ2-7, with D perhaps matching TRBD1 or TRBD2 (5 bases each). V was shortened by 5 bases and J by 2 bases, with 19 bases between the two germline ends. The V gene's germline CDR1 is SGHTA and CDR2 FQGNSA. The CDR3 extends over 16 amino acids. CDR3 in amino acids: CASSPSGTLVPYEQYV. CDR3 sequence (DNA): TGTGCCAGCAGCCCTAGTGGGACCCTCGTCCCCTACGAGCAGTACGTC.